The 10 T cell receptor beta chains listed next were all sequenced from one sample in a study of blood T cells in healthy people across ages. The second PCR ran roughly 6 to 11 cycles with a sample-barcoded 5' primer and J-beta primers. TCRdb itself ran the 5' RACE reads through MiXCR, one entry per CDR3 protein. The repertoire holds about 2 million distinct CDR3 sequences, with around 48% as singletons. The sequencing sample was made of blood. These receptors were collected from a woman in her thirties or forties in good health.

The table lists this clonotype with a few counts. The chain recombines TRBV5-1 with TRBJ2-3; D assignment may be TRBD1 or TRBD2 (5 bases each). The CDR3 sequence is 16 residues long. Germline V gene lookup returns CDR1 SGHRS and CDR2 YFSETQ. Trimming removed 5 bases at V and 6 bases at J, with 22 bases between. The CDR3 coding sequence is TGCGCCAGCAGTTACACCGGGGCCCGTATTGGGGATACGCAGTATTTT. Translation: CASSYTGARIGDTQYF.

The gene calls are TRBV4-1 and TRBJ1-1; possibly TRBD1 for D (5 bases). This CDR3 has 14 amino acids. Trimming removed 3 bases at V and 11 bases at J, with 19 bases between. Looked up from germline, CDR1 is MGHRA and CDR2 is YSYEKL. This CDR3 reads CASSHPGGDLVAFF. The CDR3 DNA reads as TGCGCCAGCAGCCACCCGGGAGGGGATCTCGTGGCTTTCTTT.

This clonotype was seen a handful of times. The V call is TRBV6-6, the J call TRBJ2-4; TRBD2 aligns across 7 bases. The ends lost 5 bases at V and 7 bases at J; junction bases unmatched: 5. The CDR3 runs 13 residues. The germline gives CDR1 MNHNY, CDR2 SVGAGI (reference sequence). The CDR3: CASSRHGGNIQYF. The CDR3 DNA reads as TGTGCCAGCAGTCGTCACGGGGGGAACATTCAGTACTTC.

This chain connects TRBV20-1 to TRBJ1-5, with 11 positions matching TRBD1. The V gene's germline CDR1 is DFQATT and CDR2 SNEGSKA (reference sequence). The CDR3 contains 20 residues. With V trimmed by 2 bases and J by 0 bases, 15 bases remained unmatched. CDR3 DNA: TGCAGTGCTAGATTGTCTGGACAGGGGGCGGTTTTGGATAGCAATCAGCCCCAGCATTTT. Amino acid sequence: CSARLSGQGAVLDSNQPQHF.

The chain links TRBV4-2 to TRBJ1-1; 9 nucleotides agree with TRBD1. The CDR3 has 18 residues. V shed 1 base, J shed 0 bases, and the junction held 9 bases outside the gene matches. Germline CDR1 is LGHNA and CDR2 is YNFKEQ. The CDR3 here is CASSQGPGQGLLNTEAFF. CDR3 DNA sequence: TGTGCCAGCAGCCAAGGACCGGGACAGGGCTTATTGAACACTGAAGCTTTCTTT.

This rearrangement joins TRBV6-1 to TRBJ2-3; the match to TRBD2 covers 11 bases. Germline trimming cut 6 bases from V and 0 bases from J; bases unmatched to any gene: 11. Per germline, CDR1 MNHNS and CDR2 SASEGT. CDR3 length equals 18 residues. CDR3 loop: CASRALSGTSGSTDTQYF. The CDR3 nucleotides read TGTGCCAGCAGAGCTCTTTCGGGGACTAGCGGTAGCACAGATACGCAGTATTTT.

The V gene is TRBV29-1, the J gene TRBJ2-7, with TRBD1 as a possible D gene (6 bases). CDR1 and CDR2 (germline): SQVTM, ANQGSEA. CDR3 length: 12 residues. Deletions cut 6 bases from V and 4 bases from J, with 13 bases between. In DNA form, the CDR3 reads TGCAGCGTCCAGGGACAAGGGTACGAGCAGTACTTC. It translates to CSVQGQGYEQYF.

This clonotype turned up a few times. J is TRBJ2-5 and V is TRBV12-3 or TRBV12-4; possible D gene TRBD1, 5 bases. V lost 5 bases and J lost 5, with 21 bases in between. CDR3 length equals 16 residues. The CDR3 coding sequence is TGTGCCAGCAGTCATTCGGCAGGGAAAAAGAGGGAGACCCAGTACTTC. This sequence encodes CASSHSAGKKRETQYF.

The genes are TRBV28 and TRBJ1-5; 12 bases are shared with TRBD1. The CDR3 contains 19 residues. CDR1 is MDHEN, CDR2 SYDVKM, per germline. The V segment lost 6 bases and the J segment 2 bases; nucleotides outside the gene matches: 14. The CDR3 DNA reads TGTGCCAGCAGCCGAGGGACAGGGGGCTCGGGGTTTGGCAATCAGCCCCAGCATTTT. Translation gives CASSRGTGGSGFGNQPQHF.

The chain uses TRBV5-1 and TRBJ2-1, with D tentatively TRBD1 (5 bases). The V gene lost 2 bases and the J gene lost 5 bases, with 14 bases spanning the gap. CDR3 length: 15 residues. CDR1 SGHRS and CDR2 YFSETQ come from the germline V gene. CDR3: CASSFVGPLDNEQFF. CDR3 bases: TGCGCCAGCAGCTTTGTGGGGCCTTTAGACAATGAGCAGTTCTTC.